One and the same sample provided the 21 T cell receptor beta chains below, sequenced in a study of CD8 T cells in Susac syndrome (dated by TCRdb to about 2019). The library was made by the immunoSEQ multiplex PCR assay. RNA was extracted using the RNeasy kit, and roughly 0.5 to 1 microgram was reverse transcribed with random hexamers. TCRdb reworked the public reads: Q25 trimming with fastp, MiXCR clone assembly, productive beta chains retained. Each entry merges the rows of one CDR3 protein and shows their most common DNA and genes. The sample includes about 140,000 distinct CDR3 sequences, with 85% to 95% observed a single time. The top ten hold more than 0.11% of the sample. The sample taken for sequencing was CD4+ T cells from PBMCs. The source of these receptors is a human donor with Susac syndrome.

The V and J genes are TRBV9 and TRBJ2-3; possibly TRBD1 for D (8 bases). The CDR3 is made up of 15 amino acids. The germline V gene has CDR1 SGDLS and CDR2 YYNGEE. V lost 4 bases and J 2 bases, leaving 14 bases between the germline ends. CDR3 DNA sequence: TGTGCCAGCAGCCTACAGGGGGGGGACACAGATACGCAGTATTTT. Encoded protein: CASSLQGGDTDTQYF.

V usage is TRBV15 and J usage is TRBJ2-2, with D tentatively TRBD2 (5 bases). V was pared by 5 bases and J by 4 bases, with 8 bases between. This CDR3 is built from 13 residues. Germline loops: CDR1 LNHNV, CDR2 YYDKDF (reference sequence). For the CDR3, the DNA is TGTGCCACCAGCCGGGATCTCACCGGGGAGCTGTTTTTT. It codes for CATSRDLTGELFF. The entire variable domain, with the rest obtained from reference TRBV15 and TRBJ2-2, is as follows: DAMVIQNPRYQVTQFGKPVTLSCSQTLNHNVMYWYQQKSSQAPKLLFHYYDKDFNNEADTPDNFQSRRPNTSFCFLDIRSPGLGDTAMYLCATSRDLTGELFFGEGSRLTVL.

The CDR3 DNA sequence: TGTGCCAGCCGAAGGGGGGCGGACTCGGAGACCCAGTACTTC. Translating it yields CASRRGADSETQYF. This chain links TRBV4-2 with TRBJ2-5; D might be TRBD1 or TRBD2, each matching 6 bases. Germline V gene data show CDR1 as LGHNA and CDR2 as YNFKEQ. This CDR3 region has 14 residues. Trimming shortened V by 8 bases and J by 5 bases, and 18 bases separated the two germline ends.

This chain joins TRBV4-3 and TRBJ2-2, with a possible D match to TRBD1 (5 bases). The V gene's germline CDR1 is LGHNA and CDR2 YSLEER. This CDR3 has 15 residues. V lost 0 bases and J 6 bases, leaving 11 bases between the germline ends. As DNA, the CDR3 is TGCGCCAGCAGCCAAGAAAGGGGCTTGGCCGGGGAGCTGTTTTTT. Residues: CASSQERGLAGELFF.

The chain uses TRBV19 and TRBJ1-1; D possibly corresponds to TRBD1 (6 bases). This CDR3 contains 13 residues. The germline gives CDR1 LNHDA, CDR2 SQIVND (reference sequence). Trimming took 4 bases from V and 13 from J, leaving 19 bases between them. CDR3 sequence (DNA): TGTGCCAGTAGTACCTGGGGGCGGAGTGTGGATTTCTTT. Its translation: CASSTWGRSVDFF.

The CDR3 is CAWSMARNYGYTF. CDR3 in DNA: TGTGCCTGGAGTATGGCACGGAACTATGGCTACACCTTC. This rearrangement joins TRBV30 to TRBJ1-2, with D hard to call. V lost 2 bases and J 2 bases, leaving 9 bases between the germline ends. The germline CDR1 and CDR2 sequences are GTSNPN and SVGIG (reference sequence). This CDR3 contains 13 residues.

V gene TRBV3-1 combines with J gene TRBJ1-1; no definite D call. Trimming cost V 1 base and J 5 bases, with 14 bases left between them. Looked up from germline, CDR1 is LGHDT and CDR2 is YNNKEL (reference sequence). The CDR3 consists of 15 residues. CDR3 in amino acids: CASSQGAGFGTEAFF. CDR3 in DNA: TGTGCCAGCAGCCAAGGCGCGGGCTTCGGGACTGAAGCTTTCTTT.

The V gene is TRBV23-1, the J gene TRBJ1-4; perhaps TRBD1 as D (5 bases). TRBV23-1 is classed as an ORF, of uncertain function. This CDR3 region has 18 residues. The V end lost 6 bases, the J end lost 4 bases, and 24 bases lay between the germline ends. The CDR3 DNA follows: TGCGCCAGCAGCCAAAGGGCAGGGTTATTGTCGGGTAATGAAAAACTGTTTTTT. It specifies CASSQRAGLLSGNEKLFF.

This chain uses TRBV28 with TRBJ2-2; D is possibly TRBD1 or TRBD2 (5 bases each). This CDR3 contains 15 residues. With 2 bases removed from V and 5 bases from J, the gap between germline ends came to 12 bases. The germline CDR1 and CDR2 sequences are MDHEN and SYDVKM. This CDR3 reads CASSLGPWGTGELFF. The CDR3, as DNA: TGTGCCAGCAGTTTAGGTCCCTGGGGGACCGGGGAGCTGTTTTTT.

V usage is TRBV27 and J usage is TRBJ2-7, with 8 bases lining up with TRBD1. The germline CDR1 and CDR2 sequences are MNHEY and SMNVEV (reference sequence). V dropped 4 bases and J dropped 1; count of bases not matched to a gene: 3. The CDR3 length is 14 residues. CDR3 in amino acids: CASSYGQGSYEQYF. The CDR3 nucleotides read TGTGCCAGCAGTTACGGACAGGGATCCTACGAGCAGTACTTC.

V usage is TRBV10-2 and J usage is TRBJ2-3; D perhaps matches TRBD1 (5 bases). Deletions cut 3 bases from V and 2 bases from J, with 9 bases between. This CDR3 contains 14 residues. Germline V gene sequence: CDR1 WSHSY, CDR2 SAAADI. The CDR3 sequence is CASSDHRSTDTQYF. The CDR3 region has the DNA TGCGCCAGCAGTGATCACAGGTCCACAGATACGCAGTATTTT.

The V gene is TRBV4-3, the J gene TRBJ1-2; 8 bases line up with TRBD1. In germline, CDR1 is LGHNA, CDR2 YSLEER. This CDR3 has 15 amino acids. The junction had 10 bases not matched to a gene; V was cut back by 0 bases and J by 10 bases. CDR3 protein: CASSQDSQGAGIYTF. CDR3 nucleotides: TGCGCCAGCAGCCAAGATTCGCAGGGGGCAGGAATCTACACCTTC.

The chain is built from TRBV7-2 and TRBJ2-1; the match to TRBD2 covers 8 bases. Looked up from germline, CDR1 is SGHTA and CDR2 is FQGNSA. V lost 5 bases, J lost 5 bases, and 2 bases stayed unmatched. There are 13 residues in the CDR3. CDR3 residues: CASSLGRDNEQFF. The CDR3 DNA is TGTGCCAGCAGCCTCGGGAGGGACAATGAGCAGTTCTTC.

V usage is TRBV5-4 and J usage is TRBJ1-1; 9 bases agree with TRBD1. The CDR3 is 14 residues long. The junction had 3 bases not matched to a gene; V was cut back by 4 bases and J by 2 bases. Per germline, CDR1 SGHNT and CDR2 YYREEE (reference sequence). The CDR3 DNA is TGTGCCAGCAGCCGACAGGGGGGCAACACTGAAGCTTTCTTT. It translates to CASSRQGGNTEAFF.

The chain recombines TRBV11-2 with TRBJ2-7, with 8 bases matching TRBD2. The CDR3 consists of 17 residues. The trim removed 4 bases at V and 3 bases at J, leaving 14 bases unmatched. The germline V gene has CDR1 SGHAT and CDR2 FQNNGV. For the CDR3, the DNA is TGTGCCAGCAGCTCAAGAACCGGGACTAGAGCCTTCTACGAGCAGTACTTC. Translating gives CASSSRTGTRAFYEQYF.

J is TRBJ2-1 and V is TRBV30, with 9 nucleotides matching TRBD1. The CDR3 spans 14 residues. CDR1 and CDR2 (germline): GTSNPN, SVGIG (reference sequence). V shed 0 bases and J 9 bases; nucleotides not matched to a gene: 6. The CDR3 loop reads CAWSVWGQGGEQFF. CDR3 nucleotides: TGTGCCTGGAGTGTATGGGGACAGGGCGGTGAGCAGTTCTTC.

V and J are TRBV13 and TRBJ2-7; 11 bases are shared with TRBD2. With V trimmed by 5 bases and J by 5 bases, 8 bases remained unmatched. This CDR3 contains 15 residues. Per germline, CDR1 PRHDT and CDR2 FYEKMQ (reference sequence). The CDR3 region has the DNA TGTGCCAGCAGCCGCTACCGGACTAGCGGGCACGAGCAGTACTTC. Its translation is CASSRYRTSGHEQYF.

This clonotype was counted a single time. J is TRBJ2-4 and V is TRBV15, with D perhaps TRBD2 (6 bases). The CDR3 is made up of 15 amino acids. V was shortened by 1 base and J by 1 base, with 8 bases between the two germline ends. Germline lookup yields CDR1 LNHNV and CDR2 YYDKDF (reference sequence). DNA of the CDR3: TGTGCCACCAGCAGAGCGGGGGTGGCCAAAAACATTCAGTACTTC. This encodes CATSRAGVAKNIQYF. Full variable domain (remainder filled in from reference TRBV15 and TRBJ2-4): DAMVIQNPRYQVTQFGKPVTLSCSQTLNHNVMYWYQQKSSQAPKLLFHYYDKDFNNEADTPDNFQSRRPNTSFCFLDIRSPGLGDTAMYLCATSRAGVAKNIQYFGAGTRLSVL.

The chain carries TRBV20-1 and TRBJ1-2; a weak D match, TRBD1 (6 bases). V lost 4 bases and J lost 4, with 13 bases in between. This CDR3 comprises 13 residues. Germline V gives CDR1 DFQATT, CDR2 SNEGSKA (reference sequence). In DNA, the CDR3 is TGCAGTGCTACAGGGGCTCGGACCTATGGCTACACCTTC. Protein: CSATGARTYGYTF.

This chain uses TRBV19 with TRBJ2-1; D unclear. V dropped 5 bases and J dropped 7 bases, with 12 bases sitting between them. The CDR3 consists of 13 residues. Germline loops: CDR1 LNHDA, CDR2 SQIVND (reference sequence). The CDR3 sequence is CASSLRTRNEQFF. The CDR3 DNA reads as TGTGCCAGTAGTCTGCGTACAAGGAATGAGCAGTTCTTC.

This sequence joins TRBV3-1 and TRBJ2-3; 7 bases are shared with TRBD2. V was pared by 4 bases and J by 1 base, with 8 bases of the junction left unmatched. The CDR3 is 16 residues long. Looked up from germline, CDR1 is LGHDT and CDR2 is YNNKEL (reference sequence). The CDR3 is CASSPPGTTRTDTQYF. The CDR3, as DNA: TGTGCCAGCAGCCCTCCCGGGACTACCCGCACAGATACGCAGTATTTT.